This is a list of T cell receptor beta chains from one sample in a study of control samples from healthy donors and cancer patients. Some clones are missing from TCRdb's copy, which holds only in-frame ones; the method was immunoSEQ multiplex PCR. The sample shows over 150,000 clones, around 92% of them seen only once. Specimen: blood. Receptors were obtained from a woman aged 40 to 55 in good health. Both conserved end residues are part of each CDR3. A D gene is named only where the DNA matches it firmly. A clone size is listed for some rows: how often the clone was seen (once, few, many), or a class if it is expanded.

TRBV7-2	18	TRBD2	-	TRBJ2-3	TGTGCCAGCAGCTCGAAGTTGGGACTAGCGGGGGGCGCAGATACGCAGTATTTT	CASSSKLGLAGGADTQYF
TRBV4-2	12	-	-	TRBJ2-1	TGTGCCAGCAGCCAAGCAGAAAATGAGCAGTTCTTC	CASSQAENEQFF
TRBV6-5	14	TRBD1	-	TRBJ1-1	TGTGCCAGTTGGCAGGGGGCAGGTGGCACTGAAGCTTTCTTT	CASWQGAGGTEAFF
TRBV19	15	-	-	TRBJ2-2	TGTGCCAGTAAGAGAGGGGGGCCATCCGCCGGGGAGCTGTTTTTT	CASKRGGPSAGELFF
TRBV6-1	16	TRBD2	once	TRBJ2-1	TGTGCCAGCAGTGAAGCGGGACTAGCGGGTTACAATGAGCAGTTCTTC	CASSEAGLAGYNEQFF
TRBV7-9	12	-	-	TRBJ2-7	TGTGCCAGCAGGCGAGGGGTGGGCGAGCAGTACTTC	CASRRGVGEQYF
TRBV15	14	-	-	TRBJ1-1	TGTGCCACCAGCCGGACCCGGGACGGCACTGAAGCTTTCTTT	CATSRTRDGTEAFF
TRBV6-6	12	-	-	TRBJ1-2	TGTGCCAGCAGTTACTCGCCGGAAGGCTACACCTTC	CASSYSPEGYTF
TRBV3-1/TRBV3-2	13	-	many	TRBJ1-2	TGTGCCAGCAGCCAAGGACAGCTCTATGGCTACACCTTC	CASSQGQLYGYTF
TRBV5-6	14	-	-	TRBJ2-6	TGTGCCAGCAGTTTAGGGGCTGGGGCCAACGTCCTGACTTTC	CASSLGAGANVLTF
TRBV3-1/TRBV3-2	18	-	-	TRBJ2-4	TGTGCCAGCAGCCAAGATGGGTATTCTGAGTGGTTCAAAAACATTCAGTACTTC	CASSQDGYSEWFKNIQYF
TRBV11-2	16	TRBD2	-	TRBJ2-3	TGTGCCAGCAGCCTGAGGGGGACTAGCGGGGGAGATACGCAGTATTTT	CASSLRGTSGGDTQYF
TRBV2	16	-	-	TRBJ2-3	TGTGCCAGCCAATCGATATGGGACGGATTCACAGATACGCAGTATTTT	CASQSIWDGFTDTQYF
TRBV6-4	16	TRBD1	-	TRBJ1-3	TGTGCCAGCAGAGGATCGGGACAGGGTAGTGGAAACACCATATATTTT	CASRGSGQGSGNTIYF
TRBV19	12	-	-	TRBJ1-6	TGTGCCAGTAGTCCCCAAAATTCACCCCTCCACTTT	CASSPQNSPLHF
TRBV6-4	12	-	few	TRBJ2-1	TGTGCCAGCAGTGACTCAGGGGGACAGCAGTTCTTC	CASSDSGGQQFF
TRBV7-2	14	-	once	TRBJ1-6	TGTGCCAGCAGCTCGCGAGCAGGGACCTCATCCCTCCACTTT	CASSSRAGTSSLHF
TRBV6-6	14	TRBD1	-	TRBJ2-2	TGTGCCAGCGGATGGACAGGGGACACCGGGGAGCTGTTTTTT	CASGWTGDTGELFF
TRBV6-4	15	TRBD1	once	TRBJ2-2	TGTGCCAGCAGTGCCGGGACAGGGGATCCCGGGGAGCTGTTTTTT	CASSAGTGDPGELFF
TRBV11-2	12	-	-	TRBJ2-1	TGTGCCAGCAGCTTAGTTCGCCTAGAGCAGTTCTTC	CASSLVRLEQFF
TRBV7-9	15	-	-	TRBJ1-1	TGTGCCAGCAGCCCCCGTGACATAATGAACACTGAAGCTTTCTTT	CASSPRDIMNTEAFF
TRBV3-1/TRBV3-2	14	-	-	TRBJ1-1	TGTGCCAGCAGCCAAGGGGGGGGGCACACTGAAGCTTTCTTT	CASSQGGGHTEAFF
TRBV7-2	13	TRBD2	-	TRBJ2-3	TGTGCCAGCACGGCGGGGGGGCCGGATACGCAGTATTTT	CASTAGGPDTQYF
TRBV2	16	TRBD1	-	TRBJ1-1	TGTGCCAGCAGCACCCACAGGGGGCGTTCAGTCACTGAAGCTTTCTTT	CASSTHRGRSVTEAFF
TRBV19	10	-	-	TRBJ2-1	TGTGCCAAGGAGAGGGATGAGCAGTTCTTC	CAKERDEQFF
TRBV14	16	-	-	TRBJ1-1	TGTGCCAGCAGCCAAGATTTTAGGAGGATGAACACTGAAGCTTTCTTT	CASSQDFRRMNTEAFF
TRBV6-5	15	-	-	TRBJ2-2	TGTGCCAGCAGTTACTCTGGCGAGAACACCGGGGAGCTGTTTTTT	CASSYSGENTGELFF
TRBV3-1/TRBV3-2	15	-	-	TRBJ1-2	TGTGCCAGCAGCCAAGATTCGGGGCCAGGGTATGGCTACACCTTC	CASSQDSGPGYGYTF
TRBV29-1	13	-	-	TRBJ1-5	TGCAGCGTTGCGGGGGGCGCCGGACAGCCCCAGCATTTT	CSVAGGAGQPQHF
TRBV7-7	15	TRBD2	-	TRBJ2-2	TGTGCCAGCAGCCCCGGGACTAGCGGGGCCGGGGAGCTGTTTTTT	CASSPGTSGAGELFF
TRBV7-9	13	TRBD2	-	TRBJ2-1	TGTGCCAGCAGCTTAGCTGCGGGAGATGAGCAGTTCTTC	CASSLAAGDEQFF
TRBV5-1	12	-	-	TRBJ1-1	TGCGCCAGCAGCTTGGGTTATACTGAAGCTTTCTTT	CASSLGYTEAFF
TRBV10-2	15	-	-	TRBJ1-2	TGCGCCAGCAGTGAGATGGCAAGGTGGGACTATGGCTACACCTTC	CASSEMARWDYGYTF
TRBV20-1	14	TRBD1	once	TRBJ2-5	TGCAGTGCTAGTCCGGACAGGGGTCAAGAGACCCAGTACTTC	CSASPDRGQETQYF
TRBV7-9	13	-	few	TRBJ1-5	TGTGCCAGCAGCCGGACAGAGCGTCAGCCCCAGCATTTT	CASSRTERQPQHF
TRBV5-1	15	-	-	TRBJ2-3	TGCGCCAGCAGTCCTACCGGGACACTCCCAGAGACGCAGTATTTT	CASSPTGTLPETQYF
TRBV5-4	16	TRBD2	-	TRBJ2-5	TGTGCCAGCAGTTGGCGAGCGGGGGGCAACCAAGAGACCCAGTACTTC	CASSWRAGGNQETQYF
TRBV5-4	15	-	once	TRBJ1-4	TGTGCCAGCAGCTTCGGGACGGCAACTAATGAAAAACTGTTTTTT	CASSFGTATNEKLFF
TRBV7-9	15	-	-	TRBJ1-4	TGTGCCAGCGTCAACCTGGGGGCTTCAGGGGAAAAACTGTTTTTT	CASVNLGASGEKLFF
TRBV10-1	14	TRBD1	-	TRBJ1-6	TGCGCCAGCAGCTCCGGGACAGGGAATTCACCCCTCCACTTT	CASSSGTGNSPLHF
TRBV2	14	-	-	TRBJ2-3	TGTGCCAGCAGTGATCGGACTGGCACAGATACGCAGTATTTT	CASSDRTGTDTQYF
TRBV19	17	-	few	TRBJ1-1	TGTGCCAGTCAGTTAGGTTCCGGAGCAGGGGTGAACACTGAAGCTTTCTTT	CASQLGSGAGVNTEAFF
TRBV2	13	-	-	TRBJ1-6	TGTGCCAGCACCTCGGGGGTGCGTTCACCCCTCCACTTT	CASTSGVRSPLHF
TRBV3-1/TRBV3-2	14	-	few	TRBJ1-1	TGTGCCAGCAGCCAAGTGGGGCTGAACACTGAAGCTTTCTTT	CASSQVGLNTEAFF
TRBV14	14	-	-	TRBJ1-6	TGTGCCAGCAGCTCCCAGGGGACTAATTCACCCCTCCACTTT	CASSSQGTNSPLHF
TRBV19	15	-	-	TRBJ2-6	TGTGCCAGTAGAGGGGGGGTCTCTGGGGCCAACGTCCTGACTTTC	CASRGGVSGANVLTF
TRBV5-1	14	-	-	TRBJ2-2	TGCGCCAGCAGCTTGGTAGCAGCGTCTGGGGAGCTGTTTTTT	CASSLVAASGELFF
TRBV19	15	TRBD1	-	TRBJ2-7	TGTGCCAGTAGTACCTGGACAGGGAAAGCCTACGAGCAGTACTTC	CASSTWTGKAYEQYF
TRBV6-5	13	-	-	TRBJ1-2	TGTGCCAGCAGACCCCCGGGAGGCTATGGCTACACCTTC	CASRPPGGYGYTF
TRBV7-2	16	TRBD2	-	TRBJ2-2	TGTGCCAGCAGCCACAGGACTAGCGGCAACACCGGGGAGCTGTTTTTT	CASSHRTSGNTGELFF
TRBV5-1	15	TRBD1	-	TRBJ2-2	TGCGCCAGCAGCTTTGGGACAGGGAACACCGGGGAGCTGTTTTTT	CASSFGTGNTGELFF
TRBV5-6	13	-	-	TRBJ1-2	TGTGCCAGCAGCTTGGAGGCCAGCTATGGCTACACCTTC	CASSLEASYGYTF
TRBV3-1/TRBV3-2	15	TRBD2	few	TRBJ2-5	TGTGCCAGCAGCCCGACAACGACTAGCTCGGAGACCCAGTACTTC	CASSPTTTSSETQYF
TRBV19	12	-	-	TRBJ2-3	TGTGCCAGTAGTATAATAGTTGATACGCAGTATTTT	CASSIIVDTQYF
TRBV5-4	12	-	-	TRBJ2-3	TGTGCCAGCAGCGGCACAGGGGATACGCAGTATTTT	CASSGTGDTQYF